This TCR beta chain is from a study of T cells in Graves' hyperthyroidism and ophthalmopathy. Trimming left V 11 bases short and J 4 bases short, with 11 bases between. CDR3 size: 12 residues. TCR beta CDR3 regions were amplified from RNA transcripts. HTBI primers were the set used in a first-round RT-PCR of the TCR CDR3. MiXCR, run by TCRdb on the multiplex PCR reads, gives a single entry per CDR3 protein. This sample has roughly 840,000 distinct CDR3 sequences, with over 35% found just once. This sequence originates from a man between 18 and 29 years old with Graves' hyperthyroidism. The V call is TRBV12-3 or TRBV12-4, the J call TRBJ1-4, with D unresolved. Sample: blood. CDR3: CAVGFGNEKLFF. As DNA, the CDR3 is TGTGCCGTAGGTTTTGGTAATGAAAAACTGTTTTTT.